This entry describes one T cell receptor beta chain. Produced via immunoSEQ multiplex PCR; TCRdb's table is partial and in-frame only. The sample lists tens of thousands of clones, around 87% occurring once. The junction had 7 bases not matched to a gene; V was cut back by 3 bases and J by 0 bases. The germline gives CDR1 SGHRS, CDR2 YFSETQ. The CDR3 sequence is 16 residues long. These data come from a study of technical replicates of blood from four donors. The V and J genes are TRBV5-1 and TRBJ2-5, with TRBD1 identical over 8 bases. The receptor was derived from a human donor in good health. Some clones in this sample may be carry-over from other donors' samples. Sequenced: PBMCs. The DNA for the CDR3 is TGCGCCAGCAGCTCAGGGACAGGCGTGTACCAAGAGACCCAGTACTTC. Residues: CASSSGTGVYQETQYF.